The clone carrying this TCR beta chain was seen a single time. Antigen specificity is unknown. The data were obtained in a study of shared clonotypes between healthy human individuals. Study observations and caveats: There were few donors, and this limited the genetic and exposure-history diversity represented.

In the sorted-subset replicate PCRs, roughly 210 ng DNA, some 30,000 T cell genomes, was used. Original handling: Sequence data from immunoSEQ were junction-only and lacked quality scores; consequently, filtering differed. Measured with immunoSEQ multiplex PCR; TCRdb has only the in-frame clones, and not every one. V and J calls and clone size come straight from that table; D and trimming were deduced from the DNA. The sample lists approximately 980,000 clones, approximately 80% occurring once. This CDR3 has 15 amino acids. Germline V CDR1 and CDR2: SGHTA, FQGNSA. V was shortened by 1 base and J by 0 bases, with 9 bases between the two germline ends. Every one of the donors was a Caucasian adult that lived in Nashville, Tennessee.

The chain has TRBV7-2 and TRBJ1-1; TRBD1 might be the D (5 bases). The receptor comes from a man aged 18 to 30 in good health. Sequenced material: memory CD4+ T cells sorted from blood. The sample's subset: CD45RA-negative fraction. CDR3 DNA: TGTGCCAGCAGCTTAGTGCAGGGCGTGAACACTGAAGCTTTCTTT. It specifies CASSLVQGVNTEAFF.